The 2 T cell receptor beta chains listed next were all sequenced from one sample in a study of T cell responses to AZD1222 COVID-19 vaccine. Repertoires were generated with immunoSEQ multiplex PCR, while TCRdb's copy carries only in-frame clones and drops some. The sample has about 270,000 clones, 94% seen once. Sequenced material: peripheral blood, taken 28 days after the second AZD1222 dose. The receptors stem from an adult who received the AZD1222 COVID-19 vaccine.

The V gene is TRBV28, the J gene TRBJ2-7; possibly TRBD2 for D (6 bases). Trimming left V 6 bases short and J 2 bases short, with 17 bases between. Germline CDR1 MDHEN, CDR2 SYDVKM. CDR3 size: 15 residues. CDR3 loop: CASRRRTNPAYEQYF. The CDR3 DNA is TGTGCCAGCAGGCGCCGGACTAACCCTGCCTACGAGCAGTACTTC.

V usage is TRBV28 and J usage is TRBJ1-2, with D perhaps matching TRBD1 (5 bases). Germline V gene data show CDR1 as MDHEN and CDR2 as SYDVKM. The CDR3 is 13 residues long. The ends were cut back, 1 base at V and 8 bases at J, with 11 bases in the middle. This CDR3 reads CASSLLGHSGYTF. CDR3 sequence (DNA): TGTGCCAGCAGTTTATTGGGGCATAGCGGCTACACCTTC.